The 13 T cell receptor beta chains presented below share a single source sample, sequenced in a study of T cell responses to AZD1222 COVID-19 vaccine. Sequencing was performed with immunoSEQ multiplex PCR; in TCRdb, only in-frame clones are kept and a portion is missing. The repertoire holds about 19,000 clones, with 80% to 90% as singletons. The input for sequencing was peripheral blood, taken 28 days after the second AZD1222 dose. All receptors derive from an adult who received the AZD1222 COVID-19 vaccine.

A few counts support this clone. The J gene is TRBJ1-5, the V gene TRBV15; no definite D call. Germline V lookup: CDR1 LNHNV, CDR2 YYDKDF (reference sequence). The ends were cut back, 0 bases at V and 6 bases at J, with 12 bases in the middle. This CDR3 spans 15 amino acids. This chain's CDR3 is CATSRDPRVRQPQHF. The CDR3 DNA sequence: TGTGCCACCAGCAGAGATCCGAGGGTTCGTCAGCCCCAGCATTTT.

This clone showed up just a few times. V is TRBV7-3 and J is TRBJ1-1; D call uncertain. Germline CDR1 and CDR2: SGHTA and FQGTGA. CDR3 length: 13 amino acids. V gave up 1 base and J gave up 3 bases, with 6 bases separating them. The CDR3 sequence is CASSLMSDTEAFF. CDR3 DNA: TGTGCCAGCAGCTTAATGTCGGACACTGAAGCTTTCTTT.

This sequence joins TRBV24-1 and TRBJ2-1, with 10 bases lining up with TRBD2. CDR3 size: 18 residues. V shed 3 bases, J shed 2 bases, and the junction held 9 bases outside the gene matches. Germline CDR1 and CDR2: KGHDR and SFDVKD. The CDR3 here is CATSDPRTSGGPYNEQFF. The CDR3 nucleotides read TGTGCCACCAGTGATCCAAGGACTAGCGGAGGACCCTACAATGAGCAGTTCTTC.

The rearrangement uses TRBV29-1 and TRBJ2-1; no firm D call. The length of the CDR3 is 15 residues. In germline, CDR1 is SQVTM, CDR2 ANQGSEA. V lost 1 base and J 2 bases, leaving 12 bases between the germline ends. CDR3 nucleotides: TGCAGCGTTGAAGCTCGGTGGCAGGCCTACAATGAGCAGTTCTTC. The encoded protein is CSVEARWQAYNEQFF.

V is TRBV3-1 (or the pseudogene TRBV3-2) and J is TRBJ2-7, with 9 positions matching TRBD2. Losses at the gene ends were 4 bases for V and 0 bases for J; bases not matched to a gene: 4. CDR3 size: 15 residues. Germline CDR1 is LGHDT and CDR2 is YNNKEL (reference sequence). The CDR3 DNA reads TGTGCCAGCAGCCCCAGTAGCGGGAGCTCCTACGAGCAGTACTTC. It specifies CASSPSSGSSYEQYF.

The V call is TRBV7-9, the J call TRBJ2-3, with 7 bases fitting TRBD2. The ends lost 2 bases at V and 2 bases at J; junction bases unmatched: 4. This CDR3 spans 15 amino acids. The germline gives CDR1 SEHNR, CDR2 FQNEAQ (reference sequence). CDR3 nucleotide sequence: TGTGCCAGCAGCTTATTTGCGGGAGCCACAGATACGCAGTATTTT. Its translation: CASSLFAGATDTQYF.

V usage is TRBV6-5 and J usage is TRBJ1-5, with D hard to call. This CDR3 region has 15 residues. With 6 bases removed from V and 2 bases from J, the gap between germline ends came to 14 bases. Germline V lookup: CDR1 MNHEY, CDR2 SVGAGI. DNA of the CDR3: TGTGCCAGCAGCCGCGGGGTACTGGGCAATCAGCCCCAGCATTTT. Its translation is CASSRGVLGNQPQHF.

The chain joins TRBV3-1 (or the pseudogene TRBV3-2) to TRBJ2-5; D is ambiguous. Germline V gene data show CDR1 as LGHDT and CDR2 as YNNKEL (reference sequence). V dropped 4 bases and J dropped 5 bases, with 11 bases sitting between them. This CDR3 has 13 amino acids. CDR3 nucleotide sequence: TGTGCCAGCAGCCGTGATAGGTTCGAGACCCAGTACTTC. Translated: CASSRDRFETQYF.

This rearrangement joins TRBV2 to TRBJ2-5; D unresolved. CDR1 is SNHLY and CDR2 is FYNNEI in the germline V gene. The V and J ends lost 4 bases and 2 bases respectively, with 8 bases between them. This CDR3 is built from 13 residues. The CDR3 DNA reads TGTGCCAGCAGTGTCTACGGACAAGAGACCCAGTACTTC. It translates to CASSVYGQETQYF.

There are a few counts of this clone. The chain combines TRBV4-3 with TRBJ2-3; D is perhaps TRBD1 (6 bases). Germline CDR1 and CDR2: LGHNA and YSLEER. The CDR3 is made up of 16 amino acids. Trimming took off 1 base at V and 0 bases at J, with 11 bases between the two ends. CDR3 DNA sequence: TGCGCCAGCAGCCAAGGTGCAGGGGCTAGCACAGATACGCAGTATTTT. It is translated as CASSQGAGASTDTQYF.

J is TRBJ1-2 and V is TRBV30; 9 bases are shared with TRBD1. This CDR3 comprises 11 residues. The J segment lost 8 bases and the V segment lost 4 bases, leaving 2 bases of the junction unmatched. From germline, CDR1 is GTSNPN and CDR2 SVGIG (reference sequence). This chain's CDR3 is CAWNRGLGYTF. Here the CDR3 DNA reads TGTGCCTGGAACAGGGGGCTCGGCTACACCTTC.

The CDR3 here is CASSSPDRGDTGELFF. The CDR3 bases are TGTGCCAGCAGCTCCCCGGACAGGGGGGACACCGGGGAGCTGTTTTTT. The chain recombines TRBV7-9 with TRBJ2-2, with TRBD1 identical over 10 bases. The CDR3 length is 16 residues. Losses at the gene ends were 4 bases for V and 3 bases for J; bases not matched to a gene: 5. Germline V lookup: CDR1 SEHNR, CDR2 FQNEAQ (reference sequence).

The chain employs TRBV5-1 and TRBJ2-1, with TRBD2 matching over 11 bases. Germline V lookup: CDR1 SGHRS, CDR2 YFSETQ. The CDR3 totals 19 residues. Trimming at V came to 4 bases and at J to 0 bases, leaving 12 bases not matched to a gene. The CDR3 sequence is CASSKRPTSGRGSYNEQFF. The CDR3 DNA follows: TGCGCCAGCAGCAAACGACCTACTAGCGGGAGAGGCTCCTACAATGAGCAGTTCTTC.